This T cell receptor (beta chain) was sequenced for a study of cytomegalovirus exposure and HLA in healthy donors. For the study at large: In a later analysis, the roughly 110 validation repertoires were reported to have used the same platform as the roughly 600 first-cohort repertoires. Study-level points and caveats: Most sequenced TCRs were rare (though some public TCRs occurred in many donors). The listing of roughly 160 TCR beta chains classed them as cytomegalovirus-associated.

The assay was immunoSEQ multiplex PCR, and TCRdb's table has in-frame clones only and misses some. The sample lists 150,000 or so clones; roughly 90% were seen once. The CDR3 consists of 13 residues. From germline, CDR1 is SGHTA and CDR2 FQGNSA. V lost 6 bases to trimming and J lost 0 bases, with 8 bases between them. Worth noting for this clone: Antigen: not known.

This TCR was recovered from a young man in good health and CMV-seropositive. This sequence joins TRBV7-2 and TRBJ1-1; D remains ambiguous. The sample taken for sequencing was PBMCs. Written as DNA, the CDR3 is TGTGCCAGCAGTCGGAGACTGAACACTGAAGCTTTCTTT. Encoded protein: CASSRRLNTEAFF. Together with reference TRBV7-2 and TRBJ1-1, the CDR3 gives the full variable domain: GAGVSQSPSNKVTEKGKDVELRCDPISGHTALYWYRQSLGQGLEFLIYFQGNSAPDKSGLPSDRFSAERTGGSVSTLTIQRTQQEDSAVYLCASSRRLNTEAFFGQGTRLTVV.